The 2 T cell receptor beta chains presented below share a single source sample, sequenced in a study of PD-L1 blockade in urothelial cancer. Generated by immunoSEQ multiplex PCR, the TCRdb table keeps only in-frame clones and is missing some. The sample lists about 110,000 clones, roughly 84% occurring once. The source material was PBMCs, sampled around atezolizumab (anti-PD-L1) treatment. These receptors were taken from a man aged 50 to 59 with urothelial cancer.

The genes are TRBV5-6 and TRBJ2-7; 14 bases agree with TRBD2. Trimming removed 4 bases from V and 6 bases from J; junction bases left unmatched: 6. Per germline, CDR1 SGHDT and CDR2 YYEEEE. The CDR3 is 15 amino acids. In nucleotides, the CDR3 is TGTGCCAGCAGCCCAAAGGGACTAGCGGGAGCCGAGCAGTACTTC. Its translation is CASSPKGLAGAEQYF.

The rearrangement links TRBV19 to TRBJ2-1; a weak D match, TRBD1 (6 bases). The germline V gene encodes CDR1 LNHDA and CDR2 SQIVND (reference sequence). The germline V and J ends were trimmed by 5 bases and 8 bases, with 13 bases remaining between them. This CDR3 is 13 amino acids long. CDR3 sequence (DNA): TGTGCCAGTAGTGAACTACAGGGCGATGAGCAGTTCTTC. It specifies CASSELQGDEQFF.